The 5 T cell receptor beta chains below all came from one sample that was sequenced in a study of identical twins. TCRdb ran MiXCR on the 5' RACE reads and lists one entry per CDR3 protein. This table holds around 960,000 distinct CDR3 sequences, over 9% found once. These data are also associated with another study on yellow fever vaccine responses in identical twins.

The sequenced sample consisted of PBMCs. Source of these receptors: a woman between 18 and 29 years old in good health.

This clonotype was counted many times. The rearrangement joins TRBV12-3 or TRBV12-4 to TRBJ2-1; 12 bases agree with TRBD2. This CDR3 has 16 amino acids. V trimming: 1 base; J trimming: 8 bases; junction bases outside the gene matches: 6. CDR3 in amino acids: CASSLGLAGGPYEQFF. CDR3 DNA: TGTGCCAGCAGTTTAGGCCTAGCGGGAGGGCCATATGAGCAGTTCTTC.

The rearrangement links TRBV3-1 to TRBJ2-1, with a tentative D call TRBD2 (7 bases). Germline V gives CDR1 LGHDT, CDR2 YNNKEL (reference sequence). The CDR3 is 17 amino acids. Trimming left V 1 base short and J 2 bases short, with 15 bases between. The CDR3 DNA is TGTGCCAGCAGCCAAGGCTATAGGGGGGGGGCCTACAATGAGCAGTTCTTC. Translating gives CASSQGYRGGAYNEQFF.

This clonotype occurred a few times. The V and J genes are TRBV28 and TRBJ1-1; D remains unclear. Germline values: CDR1 MDHEN, CDR2 SYDVKM. V gave up 5 bases and J gave up 3 bases, with 16 bases separating them. The length of the CDR3 is 15 residues. The CDR3 region is CASSLLSPADTEAFF. The CDR3 bases are TGTGCCAGCAGTCTCCTTTCTCCCGCGGACACTGAAGCTTTCTTT.

At least ten counts were recorded for this clonotype. The gene calls are TRBV24-1 and TRBJ2-5; a weak D match, TRBD2 (5 bases). The length of the CDR3 is 14 residues. Germline CDR1 and CDR2: KGHDR and SFDVKD. With 3 bases removed from V and 3 bases from J, the gap between germline ends came to 10 bases. CDR3 coding DNA: TGTGCCACCAGTGATCCCGACGGGAAAGAGACCCAGTACTTC. Protein: CATSDPDGKETQYF.

This clonotype was recorded a few times. The J gene is TRBJ2-1, the V gene TRBV20-1; 8 bases fit TRBD1. Per the germline V gene, CDR1 is DFQATT and CDR2 is SNEGSKA (reference sequence). The CDR3 spans 12 residues. CDR3 region: CGGRGRVDEQFF. The CDR3, as DNA: TGCGGTGGCAGGGGGCGGGTAGATGAGCAGTTCTTC.